The T cell receptor (beta chain) under discussion was sequenced for a study of T-cell reconstitution after alpha-beta-depleted transplantation in children. Notes on the study in general: Surviving recipient T cells and intrathymic progenitors accounted for some patients' high TCRbeta diversity at day 60. T-cell numbers and diversity, one year after transplant, stemmed largely from T cells that were newly produced. Reports say that about two months after transplant, the alpha-beta T cells came out of several hundred graft clones that had expanded.

This CDR3 is 14 amino acids long. The V gene lost 5 bases and the J gene lost 2 bases, with 12 bases spanning the gap. Germline V gene data show CDR1 as SGHTA and CDR2 as FQGNSA. It was with unique molecular identifiers that the TCRbeta library was prepared. TCRdb fed the PCR reads into MiXCR, producing one record per CDR3 protein. In the table there are fewer than 350,000 distinct CDR3 sequences, about 9.4% of which are singletons. This clonotype was detected ten times or more. The antigen remains undetermined. The material was PBMCs, obtained before TCRalphabeta/CD19-depleted stem cell transplant. The V call is TRBV7-2, the J call TRBJ1-1; D is undetermined. The TCR comes from a boy under two years old with acute myeloid leukemia, due to receive a stem cell transplant. This CDR3 reads CASSPQAVNTEAFF. The CDR3 nucleotides read TGTGCCAGCAGCCCCCAGGCCGTAAACACTGAAGCTTTCTTT.